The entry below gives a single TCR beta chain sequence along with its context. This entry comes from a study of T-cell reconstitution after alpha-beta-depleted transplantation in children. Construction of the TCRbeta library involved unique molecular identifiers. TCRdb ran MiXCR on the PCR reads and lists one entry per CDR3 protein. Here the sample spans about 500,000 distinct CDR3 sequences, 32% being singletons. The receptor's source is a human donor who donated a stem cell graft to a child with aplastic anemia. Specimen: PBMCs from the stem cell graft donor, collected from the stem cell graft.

In nucleotides, the CDR3 is TGCAGTGCTAGGGCTCTGGGACTAGCGGCCTCCTACAATGAGCAGTTCTTC. Amino acid sequence: CSARALGLAASYNEQFF. The V gene is TRBV20-1, the J gene TRBJ2-1; 11 bases match TRBD2. The CDR3 extends over 17 amino acids. Germline values: CDR1 DFQATT, CDR2 SNEGSKA (reference sequence). The trim removed 3 bases at V and 0 bases at J, leaving 7 bases unmatched.